Listed below are T cell receptor beta chains from one sample, sequenced in a study of T cell responses to AZD1222 COVID-19 vaccine. Only in-frame clones appear in the TCRdb table, and some are missing; sequencing was by immunoSEQ multiplex PCR. The data hold under 150,000 clones, with approximately 85% observed a single time. The specimen was peripheral blood, collected 28 days after the second dose of the MenACWY control vaccine. The source is an adult who received the MenACWY meningococcal vaccine as a control. Each CDR3 is given with its conserved first and last residue. D genes are given only for firm matches. The size field is filled for only some rows; it gives once, few, many or a size class.

>.|.|TRBV11-2|TRBJ2-3
TGTGCCAGCAGCCCGGGACCTGCTAGCACAGATACGCAGTATTTT
CASSPGPASTDTQYF
>few|.|TRBV18|TRBJ1-4
TGTGCCAGCTCACCGCCAGGGCTGGGGAAGGAAAAACTGTTTTTT
CASSPPGLGKEKLFF
>.|.|TRBV3-1/TRBV3-2|TRBJ2-1
TGTGCCACCTGGGACCCCGCCGACAATGAGCAGTTCTTC
CATWDPADNEQFF
>few|.|TRBV6-1|TRBJ1-2
TGTGCCAGCAGTGAAAGGAGGGTCGTAACCTATGGCTACACCTTC
CASSERRVVTYGYTF
>.|.|TRBV15|TRBJ2-2
TGTGCCACCAGCAGTACACTGAACACCGGGGAGCTGTTTTTT
CATSSTLNTGELFF
>.|.|TRBV29-1|TRBJ1-1
TGCAGCGCCGTTAGGATTACAGGGTGGGCTGAAGCTTTCTTT
CSAVRITGWAEAFF
>.|TRBD2|TRBV5-1|TRBJ2-5
TGCGCCAGCAGCAGGGACGGAGCGGGAGGCCAAGAGACCCAGTACTTC
CASSRDGAGGQETQYF
>.|.|TRBV7-9|TRBJ2-2
TGTGCCAGCTTTCGACTGGGGAACACCGGGGAGCTGTTTTTT
CASFRLGNTGELFF
>.|TRBD2|TRBV11-3|TRBJ2-7
TGTGCCAGCAGCTTAGGTCACGGACTAGCGGGACCCTACGAGCAGTACTTC
CASSLGHGLAGPYEQYF
>.|TRBD2|TRBV6-6|TRBJ2-4
TGTGCCAGCAGTTACGTCGCCGGGACTAGCGGTAACATTCAGTACTTC
CASSYVAGTSGNIQYF
>.|TRBD1|TRBV2|TRBJ1-5
TGTGCCAGCAGTGTGTACAGGGGAAACAATCAGCCCCAGCATTTT
CASSVYRGNNQPQHF
>.|TRBD1|TRBV2|TRBJ1-1
TGTGCCAGCAGTTATACAGGGGGTGACACTGAAGCTTTCTTT
CASSYTGGDTEAFF
>.|TRBD2|TRBV9|TRBJ2-1
TGTGCCAGCAGCGGGGGACTAGCGGAATACAATGAGCAGTTCTTC
CASSGGLAEYNEQFF
>once|.|TRBV20-1|TRBJ2-5
TGCAGTGCTAGTGGGGCCCGCCAAGAGACCCAGTACTTC
CSASGARQETQYF
>few|TRBD2|TRBV30|TRBJ2-7
TGTGCCTGGAGGCAGACTAGCGGCCCCTTCTACGAGCAGTACTTC
CAWRQTSGPFYEQYF
>.|.|TRBV3-1/TRBV3-2|TRBJ1-5
TGTGCCAGCAGCCCAGGACACAATAGCAATCAGCCCCAGCATTTT
CASSPGHNSNQPQHF
>.|.|TRBV6-2/TRBV6-3|TRBJ1-2
TGTGCCAGCAGTTCAGGGGCCGCTAACTATGGCTACACCTTC
CASSSGAANYGYTF
>.|.|TRBV28|TRBJ1-2
TGTGCCAGCAGTCTCCGTCTGTATGGCTACACCTTC
CASSLRLYGYTF
>.|TRBD1|TRBV29-1|TRBJ2-4
TGCAGCGTGGAGGACAGGGGTAAAAACATTCAGTACTTC
CSVEDRGKNIQYF
>.|.|TRBV27|TRBJ1-2
TGTGCCAGCAGTTTATCCGGAGCCAACTATGGCTACACCTTC
CASSLSGANYGYTF
>.|.|TRBV11-3|TRBJ1-5
TGTGCCAGCAGCTTAGCTGTCAGGGAAAATAATCGTGGCAATCAGCCCCAGCATTTT
CASSLAVRENNRGNQPQHF
>.|.|TRBV11-1|TRBJ2-3
TGTGCCAGCAGCTCTCAGGGGGGGACAGATACGCAGTATTTT
CASSSQGGTDTQYF
>.|.|TRBV4-1|TRBJ2-2
TGCGCCAGCAGCCGCCAGATGAACACCGGGGAGCTGTTTTTT
CASSRQMNTGELFF
>.|TRBD1|TRBV19|TRBJ1-5
TGTGCCAGTAGTACCACAGGGGGCAACCAGCCCCAGCATTTT
CASSTTGGNQPQHF
>once|TRBD1|TRBV27|TRBJ1-2
TGTGCCAGCAGTGCCAGGGGGCGCGCGAACTATGGCTACACCTTC
CASSARGRANYGYTF
>.|.|TRBV9|TRBJ2-1
TGTGCCAGCAGCGTAGCGTCGGCGGGGACCTACAATGAGCAGTTCTTC
CASSVASAGTYNEQFF
>.|.|TRBV5-1|TRBJ1-1
TGCGCCAGCAGCTTGGGGGGGAACACTGAAGCTTTCTTT
CASSLGGNTEAFF
>once|.|TRBV6-4|TRBJ1-6
TGTGCCAGCAGCGGGGAACGTTTCTCACCCCTCCACTTT
CASSGERFSPLHF
>few|.|TRBV3-1/TRBV3-2|TRBJ2-1
TGTGCCAGCAGCCAAGACCCCAGTTTGGAGTTCTTC
CASSQDPSLEFF
>.|TRBD1|TRBV18|TRBJ1-2
TGTGCCAGCTCACCCTCGACAGGGAGCAACTATGGCTACACCTTC
CASSPSTGSNYGYTF